Below, one T cell receptor (beta chain) is given with its context. V lost 6 bases and J 0 bases, leaving 14 bases between the germline ends. The CDR3 length is 16 residues. The germline CDR1 and CDR2 sequences are MNHEY and SMNVEV (reference sequence). This sample was taken from a study of shared T cell receptors in the human thymus. Here immunoSEQ multiplex PCR was the method, and the copy in TCRdb shows in-frame clones only, minus some. The data contain approximately 760,000 clones, approximately 85% of them singletons. The sample was also reused in another study, on human thymus T cells. From that report: Healthy Finnish infants having corrective surgery for congenital heart defects served as donors. Corrective cardiac operations yielded the resected thymus tissue. Thymic and blood repertoires seemed to favor certain V and J genes. Related reports documented highly overlapping thymic repertoires among unrelated individuals.

This chain connects TRBV27 to TRBJ2-2, with D possibly being TRBD1 (6 bases). The TCR was taken from a girl in the first two years of life with a congenital heart defect. Sequencing was carried out using thymocytes. The CDR3 region has the DNA TGTGCCAGCAGCAACACGGACAGACCGAACACCGGGGAGCTGTTTTTT. Translation: CASSNTDRPNTGELFF.